The rows below give T cell receptor beta chains drawn from one sample of a study of shared clonotypes between healthy human individuals. Measured with immunoSEQ multiplex PCR; TCRdb has only the in-frame clones, and not every one. The data contain around 2.5 million clones, over 85% of them seen just once; the ten biggest clones take up more than 0.35%. The sample comprised naive CD4+ T cells from PBMCs. These receptors all come from a man in his late teens or twenties in good health. Some clones in this sample may be carry-over from other donors' samples. Both conserved end residues are part of each CDR3. Each record gives: V gene, D gene, clone size, J gene, CDR3 protein, CDR3 DNA. A D gene is named only where the DNA matches it firmly. The listing skips clone size in some rows; elsewhere it reads once, few, many or a size class.

V gene: TRBV7-2; D gene: -; clone size: -; J gene: TRBJ2-5; CDR3 protein: CASSLVAFTGTNQETQYF; CDR3 DNA: TGTGCCAGCAGCTTAGTGGCCTTTACTGGGACGAACCAAGAGACCCAGTACTTC
V gene: TRBV5-3; D gene: TRBD1; clone size: -; J gene: TRBJ2-7; CDR3 protein: CARSLVGTGVSYEQYF; CDR3 DNA: TGTGCCAGAAGCTTGGTCGGGACAGGGGTCTCCTACGAGCAGTACTTC
V gene: TRBV6-6; D gene: TRBD2; clone size: -; J gene: TRBJ2-5; CDR3 protein: CASSKWTSVGETQYF; CDR3 DNA: TGTGCCAGCAGTAAATGGACTAGCGTAGGAGAGACCCAGTACTTC
V gene: TRBV25-1; D gene: -; clone size: -; J gene: TRBJ2-7; CDR3 protein: CATKDRQLPEQYF; CDR3 DNA: TGTGCCACCAAAGACAGACAACTACCCGAGCAGTACTTC
V gene: TRBV23-1; D gene: -; clone size: -; J gene: TRBJ2-5; CDR3 protein: CASSFGETQYF; CDR3 DNA: TGCGCCAGCAGTTTTGGGGAGACCCAGTACTTC
V gene: TRBV6-6; D gene: TRBD2; clone size: -; J gene: TRBJ2-1; CDR3 protein: CASSPTSGVWDEQFF; CDR3 DNA: TGTGCCAGCAGTCCAACTAGCGGAGTTTGGGATGAGCAGTTCTTC
V gene: TRBV5-1; D gene: -; clone size: once; J gene: TRBJ2-5; CDR3 protein: CASSLAGTDEETQYF; CDR3 DNA: TGCGCCAGCAGCTTGGCTGGGACGGATGAAGAGACCCAGTACTTC
V gene: TRBV7-3; D gene: -; clone size: -; J gene: TRBJ2-5; CDR3 protein: CASSLTGLAGTQYF; CDR3 DNA: TGTGCCAGCAGCTTAACCGGGTTGGCGGGGACCCAGTACTTC
V gene: TRBV25-1; D gene: -; clone size: -; J gene: TRBJ2-7; CDR3 protein: CASSEGGGSYEQYF; CDR3 DNA: TGTGCCAGCAGTGAAGGAGGGGGCTCTTACGAGCAGTACTTC
V gene: TRBV4-3; D gene: TRBD2; clone size: -; J gene: TRBJ2-1; CDR3 protein: CASSQGLGLAAPGQFF; CDR3 DNA: TGCGCCAGCAGCCAAGGCCTCGGACTAGCGGCCCCAGGGCAGTTCTTC
V gene: TRBV7-3; D gene: -; clone size: -; J gene: TRBJ2-1; CDR3 protein: CASSLTNNEQFF; CDR3 DNA: TGTGCCAGCAGCTTAACCAATAATGAGCAGTTCTTC
V gene: TRBV6-1; D gene: -; clone size: -; J gene: TRBJ2-7; CDR3 protein: CASSANGAGKYEQYF; CDR3 DNA: TGTGCCAGCAGTGCGAACGGGGCCGGAAAATACGAGCAGTACTTC
V gene: TRBV7-9; D gene: -; clone size: -; J gene: TRBJ1-5; CDR3 protein: CASSSLGAGNQPQHF; CDR3 DNA: TGTGCCAGCAGCTCCCTGGGGGCTGGCAATCAGCCCCAGCATTTT
V gene: TRBV11-2; D gene: -; clone size: -; J gene: TRBJ1-3; CDR3 protein: CASSLKGEAGNTIYF; CDR3 DNA: TGTGCCAGCAGCTTAAAGGGGGAGGCTGGAAACACCATATATTTT
V gene: TRBV4-1; D gene: TRBD1; clone size: -; J gene: TRBJ2-6; CDR3 protein: CASSKKTGTGNSGANVLTF; CDR3 DNA: TGCGCCAGCAGCAAAAAGACCGGGACAGGGAACTCTGGGGCCAACGTCCTGACTTTC
V gene: TRBV7-2; D gene: TRBD1; clone size: -; J gene: TRBJ1-2; CDR3 protein: CASSPGWTGNYGYTF; CDR3 DNA: TGTGCCAGCAGCCCTGGATGGACAGGCAACTATGGCTACACCTTC
V gene: TRBV12-2; D gene: -; clone size: -; J gene: TRBJ2-5; CDR3 protein: CASRLERGRISQETQYF; CDR3 DNA: TGTGCAAGTCGCTTAGAGAGGGGAAGAATTTCTCAAGAGACCCAGTACTTC
V gene: TRBV4-2; D gene: TRBD2; clone size: -; J gene: TRBJ2-3; CDR3 protein: CASSQEGLGVTDTQYF; CDR3 DNA: TGTGCCAGCAGCCAAGAAGGACTAGGGGTCACAGATACGCAGTATTTT
V gene: TRBV6-1; D gene: -; clone size: -; J gene: TRBJ1-1; CDR3 protein: CASSQGRLWNTEAFF; CDR3 DNA: TGTGCCAGCAGTCAGGGGCGCCTATGGAACACTGAAGCTTTCTTT
V gene: TRBV7-6; D gene: TRBD1; clone size: -; J gene: TRBJ2-5; CDR3 protein: CASSPRQGAVGETQYF; CDR3 DNA: TGTGCCAGCAGCCCCCGGCAGGGGGCGGTGGGAGAGACCCAGTACTTC
V gene: TRBV5-1; D gene: -; clone size: -; J gene: TRBJ2-3; CDR3 protein: CASSLGPGVLGDTQYF; CDR3 DNA: TGCGCCAGCAGCTTGGGACCGGGAGTGTTGGGAGATACGCAGTATTTT
V gene: TRBV7-2; D gene: -; clone size: -; J gene: TRBJ1-1; CDR3 protein: CASSLRGSGRVAFF; CDR3 DNA: TGTGCCAGCAGCCTCCGAGGGAGTGGTCGAGTAGCTTTCTTT
V gene: TRBV20-1; D gene: -; clone size: -; J gene: TRBJ2-3; CDR3 protein: CSARVADTQYF; CDR3 DNA: TGCAGTGCTAGAGTTGCAGATACGCAGTATTTT
V gene: TRBV19; D gene: -; clone size: -; J gene: TRBJ2-6; CDR3 protein: CASKPGGSGANVLTF; CDR3 DNA: TGTGCCAGTAAGCCTGGCGGCTCTGGGGCCAACGTCCTGACTTTC
V gene: TRBV2; D gene: TRBD2; clone size: once; J gene: TRBJ2-5; CDR3 protein: CASSGHVTSGRGWQETQYF; CDR3 DNA: TGTGCCAGCAGTGGCCACGTGACTAGCGGGAGGGGCTGGCAAGAGACCCAGTACTTC
V gene: TRBV5-1; D gene: -; clone size: -; J gene: TRBJ2-7; CDR3 protein: CASSAPDGSDEQYF; CDR3 DNA: TGCGCCAGCAGCGCCCCGGACGGGAGCGACGAGCAGTACTTC
V gene: TRBV15; D gene: -; clone size: -; J gene: TRBJ2-7; CDR3 protein: CATSPGNSYEQYF; CDR3 DNA: TGTGCCACCAGCCCCGGAAATTCCTACGAGCAGTACTTC
V gene: TRBV6-4; D gene: -; clone size: -; J gene: TRBJ2-1; CDR3 protein: CASSVNPHSYNEQFF; CDR3 DNA: TGTGCCAGCAGTGTAAATCCTCACTCCTACAATGAGCAGTTCTTC
V gene: TRBV7-3; D gene: -; clone size: -; J gene: TRBJ1-1; CDR3 protein: CASRNRAGAFF; CDR3 DNA: TGTGCCAGCAGGAACAGGGCCGGGGCTTTCTTT